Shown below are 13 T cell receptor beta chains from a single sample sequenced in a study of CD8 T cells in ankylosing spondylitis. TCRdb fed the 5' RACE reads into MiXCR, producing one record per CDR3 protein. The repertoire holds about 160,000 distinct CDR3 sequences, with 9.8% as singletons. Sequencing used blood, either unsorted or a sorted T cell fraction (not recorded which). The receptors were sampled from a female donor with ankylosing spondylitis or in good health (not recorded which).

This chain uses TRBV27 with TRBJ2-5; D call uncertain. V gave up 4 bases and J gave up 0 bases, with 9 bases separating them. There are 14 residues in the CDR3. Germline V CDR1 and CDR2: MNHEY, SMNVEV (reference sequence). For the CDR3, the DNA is TGTGCCAGCAGTTGGGCTGGGAACCAAGAGACCCAGTACTTC. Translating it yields CASSWAGNQETQYF.

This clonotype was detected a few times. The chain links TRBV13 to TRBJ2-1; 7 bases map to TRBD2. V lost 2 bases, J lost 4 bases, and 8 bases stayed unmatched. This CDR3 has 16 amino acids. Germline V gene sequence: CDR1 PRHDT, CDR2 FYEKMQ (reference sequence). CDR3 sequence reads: CASSLRAASGYNEQFF. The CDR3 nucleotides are TGTGCCAGCAGCTTAAGGGCGGCTAGCGGTTACAATGAGCAGTTCTTC.

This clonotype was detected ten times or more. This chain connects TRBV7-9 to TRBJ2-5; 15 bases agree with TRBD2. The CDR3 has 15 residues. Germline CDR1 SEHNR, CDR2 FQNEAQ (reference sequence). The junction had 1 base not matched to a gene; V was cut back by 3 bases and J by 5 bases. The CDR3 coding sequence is TGTGCCAGCAGCTTTGGACTAGCGGGAGGGGAGACCCAGTACTTC. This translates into CASSFGLAGGETQYF.

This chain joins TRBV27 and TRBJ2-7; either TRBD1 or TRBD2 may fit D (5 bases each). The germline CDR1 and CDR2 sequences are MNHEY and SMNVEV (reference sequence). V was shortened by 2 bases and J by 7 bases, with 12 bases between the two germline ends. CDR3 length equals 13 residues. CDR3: CASSLGQGGEQYF. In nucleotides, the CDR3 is TGTGCCAGCAGTTTAGGGCAGGGCGGGGAGCAGTACTTC.

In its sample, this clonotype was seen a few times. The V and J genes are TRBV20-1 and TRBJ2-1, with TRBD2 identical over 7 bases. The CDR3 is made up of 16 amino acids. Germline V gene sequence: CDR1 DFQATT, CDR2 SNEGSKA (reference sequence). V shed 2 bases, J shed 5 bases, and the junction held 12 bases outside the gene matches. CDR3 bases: TGCAGTGCTAGATACCGGGACTACCAAGATGACAATGAGCAGTTCTTC. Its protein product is CSARYRDYQDDNEQFF.

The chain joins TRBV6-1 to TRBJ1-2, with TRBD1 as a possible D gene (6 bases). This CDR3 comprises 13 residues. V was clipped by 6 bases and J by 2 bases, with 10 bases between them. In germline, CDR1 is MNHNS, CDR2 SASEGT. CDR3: CASSAGDNYGYTF. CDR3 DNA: TGTGCCAGCAGCGCAGGGGACAACTATGGCTACACCTTC.

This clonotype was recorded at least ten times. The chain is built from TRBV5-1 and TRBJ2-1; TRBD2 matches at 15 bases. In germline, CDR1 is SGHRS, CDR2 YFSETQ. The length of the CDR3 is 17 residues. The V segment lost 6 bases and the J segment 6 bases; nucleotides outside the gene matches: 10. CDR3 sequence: CASNLGTSGRFRNEQFF. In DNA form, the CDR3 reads TGCGCCAGCAACCTGGGGACTAGCGGGAGGTTCCGCAATGAGCAGTTCTTC.

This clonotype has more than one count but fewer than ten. The CDR3 here is CASSLRGVMSKLFF. The DNA of the CDR3 is TGTGCCAGCAGTTTACGTGGAGTGATGAGCAAACTGTTTTTT. V gene TRBV28 combines with J gene TRBJ1-4; D is unresolved. Per the germline V gene, CDR1 is MDHEN and CDR2 is SYDVKM. The V end lost 2 bases, the J end lost 11 bases, and 15 bases lay between the germline ends. The CDR3 contains 14 residues.

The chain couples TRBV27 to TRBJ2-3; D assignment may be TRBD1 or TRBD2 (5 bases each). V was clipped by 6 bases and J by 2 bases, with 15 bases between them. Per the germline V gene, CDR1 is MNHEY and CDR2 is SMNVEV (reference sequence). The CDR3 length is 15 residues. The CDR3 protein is CASRKQGGPTDTQYF. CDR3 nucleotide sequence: TGTGCCAGCAGGAAGCAGGGCGGGCCCACAGATACGCAGTATTTT.

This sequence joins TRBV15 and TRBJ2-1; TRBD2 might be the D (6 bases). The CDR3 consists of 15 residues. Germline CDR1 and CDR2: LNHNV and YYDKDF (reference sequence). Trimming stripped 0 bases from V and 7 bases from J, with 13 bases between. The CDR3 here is CATSRELAGRNEQFF. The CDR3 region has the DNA TGTGCCACCAGCAGAGAACTAGCTGGTAGGAATGAGCAGTTCTTC.

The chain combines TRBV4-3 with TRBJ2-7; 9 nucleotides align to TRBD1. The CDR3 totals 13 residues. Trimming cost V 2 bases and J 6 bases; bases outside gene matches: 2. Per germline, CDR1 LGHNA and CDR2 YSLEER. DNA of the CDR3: TGCGCCAGCAGCCAACGGACAGGGGTCGAGCAGTACTTC. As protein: CASSQRTGVEQYF.

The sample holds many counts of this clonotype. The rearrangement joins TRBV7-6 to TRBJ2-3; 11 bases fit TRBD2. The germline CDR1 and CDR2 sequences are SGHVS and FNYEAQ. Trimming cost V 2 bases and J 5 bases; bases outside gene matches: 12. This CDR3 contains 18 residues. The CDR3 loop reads CASSLLVTSGRAKDTQYF. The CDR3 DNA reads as TGTGCCAGCAGCTTACTCGTTACTAGCGGGAGAGCCAAAGATACGCAGTATTTT.

This chain's CDR3 is CASSRTLAGNYNEQFF. CDR3 sequence (DNA): TGTGCCAGCAGTAGAACCTTAGCGGGAAATTACAATGAGCAGTTCTTC. V usage is TRBV27 and J usage is TRBJ2-1; 8 bases fit TRBD2. J gave up 4 bases and V 5 bases, and 10 bases lay outside the gene matches. Per the germline V gene, CDR1 is MNHEY and CDR2 is SMNVEV (reference sequence). The CDR3 totals 16 residues.